This entry concerns a single T cell receptor (beta chain). This sample is drawn from a study of blood T cell repertoires in COVID-19. In the original workflow: Amplification of reference gene primers was used by the study to estimate nucleated cell counts. The data were produced by immunoSEQ multiplex PCR, yet TCRdb's version contains in-frame clones alone and is incomplete. Clone size and the V and J calls come from that table; the DNA yielded D and trimming. The data contain some 320,000 clones, 89% of them singletons. V lost 4 bases, J lost 9 bases, and 10 bases stayed unmatched. Germline CDR1 reads LNHDA; CDR2 reads SQIVND (reference sequence). This CDR3 has 15 residues. Allocation to cohorts depended on clinical history reported by the participants.

The clonotype was recovered from a man in his sixties who had recovered from COVID-19. This sequence joins TRBV19 and TRBJ2-1; 9 bases are shared with TRBD1. Sequenced material: PBMCs or T cells enriched from blood (not recorded which). CDR3 sequence reads: CASSKGDRERTEQFF. The DNA of the CDR3 is TGTGCCAGTAGTAAGGGGGACAGGGAACGGACTGAGCAGTTCTTC.